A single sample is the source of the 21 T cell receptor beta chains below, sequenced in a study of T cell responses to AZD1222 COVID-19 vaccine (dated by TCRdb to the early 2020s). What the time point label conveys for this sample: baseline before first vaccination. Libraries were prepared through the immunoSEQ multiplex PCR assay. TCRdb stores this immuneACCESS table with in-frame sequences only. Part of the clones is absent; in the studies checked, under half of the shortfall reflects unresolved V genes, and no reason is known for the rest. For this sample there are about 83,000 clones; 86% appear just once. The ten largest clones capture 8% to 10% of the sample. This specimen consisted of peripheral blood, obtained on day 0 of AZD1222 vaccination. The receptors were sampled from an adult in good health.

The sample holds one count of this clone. CDR3 loop: CSVEWFGENGYTF. CDR3 sequence (DNA): TGCAGCGTTGAATGGTTCGGGGAGAATGGCTACACCTTC. The V call is TRBV29-1, the J call TRBJ1-2; D unclear. The CDR3 spans 13 residues. Germline lookup yields CDR1 SQVTM and CDR2 ANQGSEA. Trimming pared 2 bases from V and 6 bases from J, leaving 13 bases between.

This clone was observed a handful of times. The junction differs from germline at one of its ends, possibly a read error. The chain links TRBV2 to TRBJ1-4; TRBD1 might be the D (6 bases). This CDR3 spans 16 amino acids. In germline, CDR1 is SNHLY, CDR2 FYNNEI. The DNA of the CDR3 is TGTGCCAGCAGCGTCGAACCCGGGACAACGAATGAAAAACTGTTTTTT. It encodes CASSVEPGTTNEKLFF.

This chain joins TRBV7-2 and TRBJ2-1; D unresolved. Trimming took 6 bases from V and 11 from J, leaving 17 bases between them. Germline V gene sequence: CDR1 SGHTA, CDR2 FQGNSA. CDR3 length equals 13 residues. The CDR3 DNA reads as TGTGCCAGCAGGGATTACAGCCAACTTCAGCAGTTCTTC. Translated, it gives CASRDYSQLQQFF.

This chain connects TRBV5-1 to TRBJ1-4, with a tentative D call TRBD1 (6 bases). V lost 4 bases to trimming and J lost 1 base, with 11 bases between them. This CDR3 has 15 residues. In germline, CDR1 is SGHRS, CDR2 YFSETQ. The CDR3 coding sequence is TGCGCCAGCAGCACACAGGGTGTAACTAATGAAAAACTGTTTTTT. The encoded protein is CASSTQGVTNEKLFF. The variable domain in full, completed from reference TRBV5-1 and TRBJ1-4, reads KAGVTQTPRYLIKTRGQQVTLSCSPISGHRSVSWYQQTPGQGLQFLFEYFSETQRNKGNFPGRFSGRQFSNSRSEMNVSTLELGDSALYLCASSTQGVTNEKLFFGSGTQLSVL.

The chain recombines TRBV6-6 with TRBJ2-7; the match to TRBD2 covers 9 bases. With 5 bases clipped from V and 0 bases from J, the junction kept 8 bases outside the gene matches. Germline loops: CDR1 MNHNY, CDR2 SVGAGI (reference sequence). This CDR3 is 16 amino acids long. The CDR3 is CASSAPSGVSSYEQYF. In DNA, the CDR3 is TGTGCCAGCAGTGCACCTAGCGGGGTAAGCTCCTACGAGCAGTACTTC.

DNA of the CDR3: TGTGCCAGCAGCTCGCCCTTGGGGGAGCAGTACTTC. Amino acids: CASSSPLGEQYF. The rearrangement links TRBV13 to TRBJ2-7, with D uncertain. CDR1 is PRHDT, CDR2 FYEKMQ, per germline (reference sequence). The length of the CDR3 is 12 residues. With 4 bases removed from V and 7 bases from J, the gap between germline ends came to 11 bases.

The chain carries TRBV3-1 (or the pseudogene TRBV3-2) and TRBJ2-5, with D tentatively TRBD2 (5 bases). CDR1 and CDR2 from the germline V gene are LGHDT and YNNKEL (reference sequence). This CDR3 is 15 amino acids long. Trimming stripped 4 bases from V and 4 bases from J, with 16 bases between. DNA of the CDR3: TGTGCCAGCAGCCCTCCCGAGGGATCAAGAGAGACCCAGTACTTC. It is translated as CASSPPEGSRETQYF.

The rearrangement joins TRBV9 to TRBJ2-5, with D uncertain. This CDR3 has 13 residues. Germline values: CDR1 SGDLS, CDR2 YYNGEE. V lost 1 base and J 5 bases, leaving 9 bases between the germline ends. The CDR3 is CASSVSLYETQYF. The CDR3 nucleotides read TGTGCCAGCAGCGTATCATTGTATGAGACCCAGTACTTC. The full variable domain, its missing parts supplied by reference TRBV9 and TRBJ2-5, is DSGVTQTPKHLITATGQRVTLRCSPRSGDLSVYWYQQSLDQGLQFLIQYYNGEERAKGNILERFSAQQFPDLHSELNLSSLELGDSALYFCASSVSLYETQYFGPGTRLLVL.

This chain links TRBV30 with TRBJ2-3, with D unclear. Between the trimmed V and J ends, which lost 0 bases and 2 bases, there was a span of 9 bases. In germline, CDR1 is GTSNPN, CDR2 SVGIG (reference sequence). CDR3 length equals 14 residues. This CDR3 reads CAWSVLGNTDTQYF. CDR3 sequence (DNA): TGTGCCTGGAGTGTCCTGGGGAACACAGATACGCAGTATTTT.

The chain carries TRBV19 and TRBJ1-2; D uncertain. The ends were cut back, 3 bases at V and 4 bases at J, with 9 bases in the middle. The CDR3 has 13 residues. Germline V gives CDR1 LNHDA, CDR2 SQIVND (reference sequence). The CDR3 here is CASSINQIYGYTF. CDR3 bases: TGTGCCAGTAGTATCAACCAGATCTATGGCTACACCTTC.

The CDR3 region is CASSPGTGGDSEETQYF. The DNA of the CDR3 is TGCGCCAGCAGCCCCGGGACAGGGGGTGATAGTGAAGAGACCCAGTACTTC. This chain connects TRBV5-1 to TRBJ2-5, with TRBD1 matching 11 bases. This CDR3 is built from 17 residues. V dropped 4 bases and J dropped 3; count of bases not matched to a gene: 11. Germline loops: CDR1 SGHRS, CDR2 YFSETQ.

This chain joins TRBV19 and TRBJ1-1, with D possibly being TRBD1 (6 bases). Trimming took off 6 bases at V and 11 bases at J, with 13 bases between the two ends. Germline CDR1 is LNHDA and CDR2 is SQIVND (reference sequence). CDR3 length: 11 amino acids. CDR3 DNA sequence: TGTGCCAGTAGAACAGGGCGGAGGGCTTTCTTT. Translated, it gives CASRTGRRAFF.

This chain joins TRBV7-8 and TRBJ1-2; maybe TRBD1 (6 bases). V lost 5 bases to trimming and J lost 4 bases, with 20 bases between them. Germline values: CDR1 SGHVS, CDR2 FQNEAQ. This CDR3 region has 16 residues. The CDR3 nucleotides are TGTGCCAGCAGCCCGCTCGGGGGGCCCACTCTCTATGGCTACACCTTC. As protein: CASSPLGGPTLYGYTF. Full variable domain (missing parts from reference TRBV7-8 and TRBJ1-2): GAGVSQSPRYKVAKRGQDVALRCDPISGHVSLFWYQQALGQGPEFLTYFQNEAQLDKSGLPSDRFFAERPEGSVSTLKIQRTQQEDSAVYLCASSPLGGPTLYGYTFGSGTRLTVV.

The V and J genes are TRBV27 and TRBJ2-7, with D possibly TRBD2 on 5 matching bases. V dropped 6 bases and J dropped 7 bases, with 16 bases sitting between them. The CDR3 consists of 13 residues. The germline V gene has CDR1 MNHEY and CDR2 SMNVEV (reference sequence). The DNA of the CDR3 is TGTGCCAGCAGCCCCCGGGGTCGCGGGGAGCAGTACTTC. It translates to CASSPRGRGEQYF.

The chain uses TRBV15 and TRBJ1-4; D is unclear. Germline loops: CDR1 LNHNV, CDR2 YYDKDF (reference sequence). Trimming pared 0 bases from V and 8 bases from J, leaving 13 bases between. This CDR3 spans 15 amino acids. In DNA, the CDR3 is TGTGCCACCAGCAGAGATCAGGCACTCCAAGAAAAACTGTTTTTT. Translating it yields CATSRDQALQEKLFF.

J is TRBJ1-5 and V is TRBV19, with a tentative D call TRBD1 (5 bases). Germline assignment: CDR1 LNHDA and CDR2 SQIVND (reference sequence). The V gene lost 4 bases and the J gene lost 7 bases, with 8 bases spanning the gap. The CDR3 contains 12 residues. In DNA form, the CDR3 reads TGTGCCAGTAGTACCGGGGCACAGCCCCAGCATTTT. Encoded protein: CASSTGAQPQHF.

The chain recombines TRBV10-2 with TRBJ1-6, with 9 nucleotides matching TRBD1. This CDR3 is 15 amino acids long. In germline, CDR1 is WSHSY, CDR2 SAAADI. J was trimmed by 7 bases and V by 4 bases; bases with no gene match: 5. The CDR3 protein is CASSAGQGTNSPLHF. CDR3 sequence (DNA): TGCGCCAGCAGTGCGGGACAGGGAACAAATTCACCCCTCCACTTT.

CDR3 nucleotides: TGTGCCAGCAGCCCACGGGACAGCTATAATTCACCCCTCCACTTT. Its translation: CASSPRDSYNSPLHF. This chain uses TRBV9 with TRBJ1-6, with 7 bases lining up with TRBD1. CDR3 length equals 15 residues. Per the germline V gene, CDR1 is SGDLS and CDR2 is YYNGEE. The V segment lost 4 bases and the J segment 3 bases; nucleotides outside the gene matches: 4.

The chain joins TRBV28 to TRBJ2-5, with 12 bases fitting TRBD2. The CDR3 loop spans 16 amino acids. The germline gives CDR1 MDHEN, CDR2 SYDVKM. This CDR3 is CAHSGLAGGPQETQYF. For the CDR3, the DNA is TGTGCTCACTCCGGGCTAGCGGGAGGGCCACAGGAGACCCAGTACTTC.

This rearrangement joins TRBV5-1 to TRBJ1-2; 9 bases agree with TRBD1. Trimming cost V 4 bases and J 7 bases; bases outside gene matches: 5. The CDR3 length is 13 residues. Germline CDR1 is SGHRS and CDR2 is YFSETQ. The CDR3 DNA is TGCGCCAGCAGCCTGGGACAGGGTACTGGCTACACCTTC. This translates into CASSLGQGTGYTF.

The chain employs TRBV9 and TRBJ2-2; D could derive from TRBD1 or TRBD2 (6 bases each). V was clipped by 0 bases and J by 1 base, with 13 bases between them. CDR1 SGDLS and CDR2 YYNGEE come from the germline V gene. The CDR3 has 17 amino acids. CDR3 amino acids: CASSVAPGGENTGELFF. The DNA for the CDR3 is TGTGCCAGCAGCGTAGCCCCCGGGGGCGAGAACACCGGGGAGCTGTTTTTT.